These 27 T cell receptor beta chains originate from one sample sequenced in a study of T cell responses to AZD1222 COVID-19 vaccine. Measured with immunoSEQ multiplex PCR; TCRdb has only the in-frame clones, and not every one. The profile shows about 180,000 clones, about nine tenths of them singletons. The sequencing used peripheral blood, collected 28 days after the second AZD1222 dose. The receptors derive from an adult who received the AZD1222 COVID-19 vaccine.

This sequence joins TRBV6-1 and TRBJ1-5, with D perhaps TRBD1 (5 bases). Germline lookup yields CDR1 MNHNS and CDR2 SASEGT. This CDR3 is built from 15 residues. Trimming shortened V by 3 bases and J by 3 bases, and 12 bases separated the two germline ends. The CDR3 DNA follows: TGTGCCAGCAGTGAGGGGGGAACCTTCAATCAGCCCCAGCATTTT. Protein: CASSEGGTFNQPQHF.

The chain recombines TRBV10-1 with TRBJ1-2, with D unclear. CDR1 and CDR2 (germline): WNHNN, SYGVQD (reference sequence). Trimming removed 1 base at V and 5 bases at J, with 17 bases between. The CDR3 is 16 residues long. The CDR3 reads CASSEWRSRKYYGYTF. DNA of the CDR3: TGCGCCAGCAGTGAGTGGAGGAGCAGGAAATATTATGGCTACACCTTC.

This clone is a singleton in its sample. The CDR3: CASSTTEGNNSPLHF. The CDR3 nucleotides read TGTGCCAGCTCAACTACGGAGGGAAATAATTCACCCCTCCACTTT. The chain has TRBV18 and TRBJ1-6; D remains unclear. Germline-derived CDR1 and CDR2 are KGHSH and LQKENI. Trimming left V 5 bases short and J 5 bases short, with 13 bases between. This CDR3 comprises 15 residues.

The genes are TRBV7-2 and TRBJ2-1; 8 positions agree with TRBD2. This CDR3 has 16 residues. Trimming took 0 bases from V and 7 from J; bases not matched to a gene: 8. CDR1 and CDR2 (germline): SGHTA, FQGNSA. CDR3 nucleotide sequence: TGTGCCAGCAGCTTAGCTTTGAGCGGGAGTCGTAATGAGCAGTTCTTC. Its translation: CASSLALSGSRNEQFF.

This clone was seen once. The chain is built from TRBV19 and TRBJ1-6; TRBD1 matches at 7 bases. The CDR3 has 15 amino acids. V shed 3 bases and J 2 bases; nucleotides not matched to a gene: 1. Germline loops: CDR1 LNHDA, CDR2 SQIVND (reference sequence). The chain's CDR3 is CASSMGQTYNSPLHF. CDR3 sequence (DNA): TGTGCCAGTAGTATGGGACAGACCTATAATTCACCCCTCCACTTT.

This chain joins TRBV7-2 and TRBJ1-2; D may be TRBD1 (6 bases). The V and J ends lost 2 bases and 4 bases respectively, with 14 bases between them. This CDR3 has 15 amino acids. From germline, CDR1 is SGHTA and CDR2 FQGNSA. The CDR3 region has the DNA TGTGCCAGCAGCTTATATCCAGGGGCAAGCTATGGCTACACCTTC. This encodes CASSLYPGASYGYTF.

This clone has only a few counts. The CDR3 protein is CAWSGGQGGQPQHF. The CDR3 DNA sequence: TGTGCCTGGAGTGGAGGACAGGGAGGTCAGCCCCAGCATTTT. The V gene is TRBV30, the J gene TRBJ1-5; 8 bases agree with TRBD1. V lost 1 base, J lost 6 bases, and 5 bases stayed unmatched. The length of the CDR3 is 14 residues. CDR1 is GTSNPN, CDR2 SVGIG, per germline (reference sequence).

The chain has TRBV27 and TRBJ2-1; TRBD2 aligns across 7 bases. The V and J ends lost 5 bases and 4 bases, in that order; junction bases with no gene match: 11. The CDR3 loop spans 16 amino acids. CDR1 is MNHEY and CDR2 is SMNVEV in the germline V gene (reference sequence). The CDR3 nucleotides read TGTGCCAGCAGTGGGTTGGCGGGAGCCGAATACAATGAGCAGTTCTTC. Translated, it gives CASSGLAGAEYNEQFF.

The V and J genes are TRBV14 and TRBJ1-6; D call uncertain. Trimming shortened V by 2 bases and J by 4 bases, and 12 bases separated the two germline ends. Germline CDR1 and CDR2: SGHDN and FVKESK. There are 16 residues in the CDR3. The CDR3 coding sequence is TGTGCCAGCAGCCAACACACAGACCTTTATAATTCACCCCTCCACTTT. It codes for CASSQHTDLYNSPLHF.

This chain joins TRBV4-2 and TRBJ2-2; 8 bases are shared with TRBD2. V was clipped by 2 bases and J by 6 bases; unmatched bases: 11. The CDR3 totals 17 residues. Germline V gives CDR1 LGHNA, CDR2 YNFKEQ. Here the CDR3 DNA reads TGTGCCAGCAGCCAACCATCCGGGGGGGCGAAGGCCGGGGAGCTGTTTTTT. Translated: CASSQPSGGAKAGELFF.

Details on this clone: In the same sample, other DNA sequences code for this CDR3. The chain has TRBV28 and TRBJ1-4; D remains unclear. Germline-derived CDR1 and CDR2 are MDHEN and SYDVKM. The V gene lost 6 bases and the J gene lost 2 bases, with 13 bases spanning the gap. CDR3 size: 15 residues. DNA for the CDR3: TGTGCCAGCAGCTTGGGTTGGCGCACTAATGAAAAACTGTTTTTT. It encodes CASSLGWRTNEKLFF.

J is TRBJ2-7 and V is TRBV27, with TRBD2 matching 7 bases. The CDR3 runs to 16 residues. Germline V gene sequence: CDR1 MNHEY, CDR2 SMNVEV (reference sequence). V lost 5 bases and J lost 0; bases outside the gene matches: 10. The CDR3, as DNA: TGTGCCAGCAGTCCGAGACTAGCAGCCGCCTCCTACGAGCAGTACTTC. Protein: CASSPRLAAASYEQYF.

V is TRBV7-8 and J is TRBJ2-2, with D tentatively TRBD1 or TRBD2 (6 bases each). This CDR3 is built from 14 residues. CDR1 SGHVS and CDR2 FQNEAQ come from the germline V gene. The ends were cut back, 4 bases at V and 6 bases at J, with 12 bases in the middle. CDR3 residues: CASSSWGAPGELFF. CDR3 sequence (DNA): TGTGCCAGCAGCTCGTGGGGGGCCCCCGGGGAGCTGTTTTTT.

This clone was recorded only once. This chain joins TRBV27 and TRBJ2-7, with TRBD1 matching 9 bases. The CDR3 spans 15 residues. In germline, CDR1 is MNHEY, CDR2 SMNVEV (reference sequence). The junction had 6 bases not matched to a gene; V was cut back by 3 bases and J by 3 bases. The CDR3 nucleotides are TGTGCCAGCAGTTTCTACAGGGGGCTAAGCTACGAGCAGTACTTC. This encodes CASSFYRGLSYEQYF.

V and J are TRBV14 and TRBJ2-1, with D perhaps TRBD2 (5 bases). The CDR3 consists of 16 residues. Germline CDR1 and CDR2: SGHDN and FVKESK. Trimming stripped 0 bases from V and 4 bases from J, with 13 bases between. As DNA, the CDR3 is TGTGCCAGCAGCCAAGATACTAGGCTAGGATACAATGAGCAGTTCTTC. It encodes CASSQDTRLGYNEQFF. Complete variable domain (other parts from reference TRBV14 and TRBJ2-1): EAGVTQFPSHSVIEKGQTVTLRCDPISGHDNLYWYRRVMGKEIKFLLHFVKESKQDESGMPNNRFLAERTGGTYSTLKVQPAELEDSGVYFCASSQDTRLGYNEQFFGPGTRLTVL.

This chain connects TRBV2 to TRBJ1-5; D remains unclear. V was clipped by 1 base and J by 2 bases, with 9 bases between them. Germline V lookup: CDR1 SNHLY, CDR2 FYNNEI. This CDR3 spans 15 amino acids. CDR3 loop: CASSEGFKGNQPQHF. The CDR3 bases are TGTGCCAGCAGTGAAGGGTTCAAGGGCAATCAGCCCCAGCATTTT.

This clone was counted a single time. V gene TRBV5-1 combines with J gene TRBJ1-5; D gene ambiguous. The CDR3 is 14 amino acids. V was clipped by 4 bases and J by 0 bases, with 8 bases between them. The germline V gene encodes CDR1 SGHRS and CDR2 YFSETQ. The CDR3 reads CASSEGNSNQPQHF. The DNA for the CDR3 is TGCGCCAGCAGCGAGGGAAATAGCAATCAGCCCCAGCATTTT.

The chain employs TRBV9 and TRBJ1-4; 11 bases map to TRBD1. Germline V gene data show CDR1 as SGDLS and CDR2 as YYNGEE. V gave up 4 bases and J gave up 4 bases; unmatched junction bases: 6. The CDR3 extends over 16 amino acids. The CDR3 is CASSRLGQGDNEKLFF. CDR3 DNA sequence: TGTGCCAGCAGCCGCCTGGGACAGGGGGATAATGAAAAACTGTTTTTT.

The chain joins TRBV5-1 to TRBJ1-4; D is unresolved. This CDR3 region has 12 residues. The germline V gene has CDR1 SGHRS and CDR2 YFSETQ. V was trimmed by 4 bases and J by 3 bases, leaving 4 bases between them. The CDR3 region has the DNA TGCGCCAGCAGCACGTCTAATGAAAAACTGTTTTTT. As protein: CASSTSNEKLFF. The full variable domain, its missing parts supplied by reference TRBV5-1 and TRBJ1-4, is KAGVTQTPRYLIKTRGQQVTLSCSPISGHRSVSWYQQTPGQGLQFLFEYFSETQRNKGNFPGRFSGRQFSNSRSEMNVSTLELGDSALYLCASSTSNEKLFFGSGTQLSVL.

V and J are TRBV11-2 and TRBJ2-7, with unresolved D. This CDR3 region has 13 residues. CDR1 is SGHAT and CDR2 is FQNNGV in the germline V gene. Trimming left V 0 bases short and J 3 bases short, with 6 bases between. The chain's CDR3 is CASSLESYYEQYF. CDR3 sequence (DNA): TGTGCCAGCAGCTTAGAGTCCTACTACGAGCAGTACTTC.

Here the CDR3 DNA reads TGCGCCAGCAGCCACGCCAGACAGGGGGGCAGTAGTCCTAGCACAGATACGCAGTATTTT. Translation gives CASSHARQGGSSPSTDTQYF. The chain joins TRBV5-1 to TRBJ2-3, with TRBD1 identical over 9 bases. Germline V gene sequence: CDR1 SGHRS, CDR2 YFSETQ. The J segment lost 0 bases and the V segment lost 4 bases, leaving 18 bases of the junction unmatched. This CDR3 contains 20 residues. Variable domain in full (rest from reference TRBV5-1 and TRBJ2-3): KAGVTQTPRYLIKTRGQQVTLSCSPISGHRSVSWYQQTPGQGLQFLFEYFSETQRNKGNFPGRFSGRQFSNSRSEMNVSTLELGDSALYLCASSHARQGGSSPSTDTQYFGPGTRLTVL.

The rearrangement links TRBV7-8 to TRBJ1-6; perhaps TRBD1 as D (5 bases). Germline CDR1 is SGHVS and CDR2 is FQNEAQ. The CDR3 totals 16 residues. V dropped 5 bases and J dropped 6 bases, with 17 bases sitting between them. The CDR3 coding sequence is TGTGCCAGCAGCGAAACGGTGGCAGGGCTTAATTCACCCCTCCACTTT. As protein: CASSETVAGLNSPLHF.

This clone was seen once. The chain has TRBV29-1 and TRBJ1-1, with 11 positions matching TRBD1. V dropped 6 bases and J dropped 1; count of bases not matched to a gene: 4. Germline V gene data show CDR1 as SQVTM and CDR2 as ANQGSEA. The CDR3 spans 14 residues. DNA for the CDR3: TGCAGCGTCAGGACAGGGGGCCGGAACACTGAAGCTTTCTTT. Its protein product is CSVRTGGRNTEAFF. Complete variable domain (other parts from reference TRBV29-1 and TRBJ1-1): SAVISQKPSRDICQRGTSLTIQCQVDSQVTMMFWYRQQPGQSLTLIATANQGSEATYESGFVIDKFPISRPNLTFSTLTVSNMSPEDSSIYLCSVRTGGRNTEAFFGQGTRLTVV.

The chain is built from TRBV4-1 and TRBJ1-3; a possible D gene is TRBD1 (6 bases). Trimming stripped 4 bases from V and 0 bases from J, with 10 bases between. This CDR3 has 15 residues. Per germline, CDR1 MGHRA and CDR2 YSYEKL. This chain's CDR3 is CASSPGTNSGNTIYF. DNA for the CDR3: TGCGCCAGCAGCCCAGGGACAAACTCTGGAAACACCATATATTTT.

The chain joins TRBV18 to TRBJ2-6; 7 bases agree with TRBD1. The CDR3 covers 19 residues. V was pared by 2 bases and J by 2 bases, with 12 bases of the junction left unmatched. In germline, CDR1 is KGHSH, CDR2 LQKENI. The CDR3 DNA is TGTGCCAGCTCACCATTGCAGGGGGTAATAATTACTGGGGCCAACGTCCTGACTTTC. The encoded protein is CASSPLQGVIITGANVLTF.

The V gene is TRBV11-2, the J gene TRBJ1-5; D unresolved. This CDR3 contains 13 residues. Trimming removed 3 bases at V and 7 bases at J, with 10 bases between. The germline V gene has CDR1 SGHAT and CDR2 FQNNGV. The CDR3 nucleotides read TGTGCCAGCAGCTTTATGGGAGGGCAGCCCCAGCATTTT. It is translated as CASSFMGGQPQHF.

This clone was counted a few times. The chain joins TRBV10-1 to TRBJ1-1; 9 positions agree with TRBD1. The CDR3 contains 16 residues. After removal of 3 bases from V and 6 bases from J, the junction contained 11 bases not matched to a gene. Germline values: CDR1 WNHNN, CDR2 SYGVQD (reference sequence). The CDR3 sequence: CASSEDQQGARAEAFF. As DNA, the CDR3 is TGCGCCAGCAGTGAAGACCAACAGGGGGCAAGGGCTGAAGCTTTCTTT.